These 10 T cell receptor beta chains were all obtained from the same sample, sequenced in a study of blood T cell repertoires in COVID-19. Profiling relied on immunoSEQ multiplex PCR, and the TCRdb table lists in-frame clones only, not all of them. The sample holds 65,000 to 85,000 clones, roughly 80% seen once. Input material: peripheral blood. The receptors come from a woman aged 60-70 years with acute or convalescent COVID-19.

This sequence joins TRBV4-1 and TRBJ1-1; TRBD1 might be the D (6 bases). Germline lookup yields CDR1 MGHRA and CDR2 YSYEKL. This CDR3 contains 15 residues. V was trimmed by 1 base and J by 5 bases, leaving 14 bases between them. CDR3 nucleotides: TGCGCCAGCAGCCAAGGAAACAGGGTACAAACTGAAGCTTTCTTT. Translated, it gives CASSQGNRVQTEAFF.

The chain links TRBV27 to TRBJ2-7; D may be TRBD1 (6 bases). Germline loops: CDR1 MNHEY, CDR2 SMNVEV (reference sequence). The CDR3 loop spans 15 amino acids. V lost 5 bases to trimming and J lost 2 bases, with 16 bases between them. The CDR3 protein is CASSPLTGTTYEQYF. For the CDR3, the DNA is TGTGCCAGCAGTCCGTTAACCGGGACAACCTACGAGCAGTACTTC.

The chain joins TRBV9 to TRBJ1-2, with 8 bases that match TRBD1. With 3 bases clipped from V and 4 bases from J, the junction kept 2 bases outside the gene matches. The CDR3 extends over 13 amino acids. CDR1 and CDR2 from the germline V gene are SGDLS and YYNGEE. This CDR3 is CASSDGQGYGYTF. In nucleotides, the CDR3 is TGTGCCAGCAGCGACGGACAGGGCTATGGCTACACCTTC.

J is TRBJ1-3 and V is TRBV5-6; TRBD1 aligns across 7 bases. CDR3 size: 15 residues. The germline gives CDR1 SGHDT, CDR2 YYEEEE. V trimming: 4 bases; J trimming: 4 bases; junction bases outside the gene matches: 8. The CDR3 loop reads CASSLLGQPGNTIYF. CDR3 DNA: TGTGCCAGCAGCCTGTTGGGACAGCCAGGAAACACCATATATTTT.

This sequence joins TRBV14 and TRBJ1-1, with D perhaps TRBD1 (5 bases). Germline CDR1 is SGHDN and CDR2 is FVKESK. This CDR3 has 14 residues. V dropped 3 bases and J dropped 1 base, with 9 bases sitting between them. The CDR3 spells CASSQSQGNTEAFF. In nucleotides, the CDR3 is TGTGCCAGCAGCCAGAGCCAGGGGAACACTGAAGCTTTCTTT.

Only one count was recorded for this clone. This sequence joins TRBV29-1 and TRBJ1-1, with a weak D call TRBD1 (6 bases). The CDR3 sequence is 13 residues long. The germline V gene has CDR1 SQVTM and CDR2 ANQGSEA. The V gene lost 4 bases and the J gene lost 1 base, with 10 bases spanning the gap. The CDR3 spells CSVGLDRNTEAFF. CDR3 sequence (DNA): TGCAGCGTTGGTTTGGACAGGAACACTGAAGCTTTCTTT.

The gene calls are TRBV6-4 and TRBJ1-2; D uncertain. The germline V gene has CDR1 MRHNA and CDR2 SNTAGT. The length of the CDR3 is 13 residues. The V gene lost 4 bases and the J gene lost 4 bases, with 10 bases spanning the gap. The CDR3 protein is CASSGGPLYGYTF. The CDR3 nucleotides read TGTGCCAGCAGTGGAGGGCCCCTCTATGGCTACACCTTC.

V is TRBV5-1 and J is TRBJ2-1, with 9 bases aligning to TRBD1. Germline lookup yields CDR1 SGHRS and CDR2 YFSETQ. The CDR3 sequence is 17 residues long. V lost 0 bases, J lost 4 bases, and 8 bases stayed unmatched. The CDR3 is CASSLAPGTGMYNEQFF. CDR3 nucleotide sequence: TGCGCCAGCAGCTTGGCCCCCGGGACAGGGATGTACAATGAGCAGTTCTTC.

This clone was recorded once. The rearrangement uses TRBV7-8 and TRBJ2-2; D is possibly TRBD2 (6 bases). CDR3 length: 16 residues. Germline CDR1 and CDR2: SGHVS and FQNEAQ. V shed 4 bases and J shed 7 bases, with 19 bases lying between them. The CDR3 nucleotides are TGTGCCAGCAGCTCGGTGGGGCAGGGAGGAGGCGGGGAGCTGTTTTTT. As protein: CASSSVGQGGGGELFF.

The rearrangement links TRBV10-3 to TRBJ2-7; TRBD1 matches at 7 bases. The CDR3 loop spans 14 amino acids. V lost 6 bases, J lost 4 bases, and 9 bases stayed unmatched. From germline, CDR1 is ENHRY and CDR2 SYGVKD. CDR3 amino acids: CAIRETGDQYEQYF. CDR3 nucleotide sequence: TGTGCCATCAGGGAAACAGGGGACCAATACGAGCAGTACTTC.